A selection of T cell receptor beta chains follows, all from one sample in a study of blood T cell repertoires in COVID-19. Data came from immunoSEQ multiplex PCR; TCRdb stores just in-frame clones and leaves some out. The sample has approximately 500,000 clones; around 90% are singletons. The specimen was peripheral blood. These receptors were taken from a woman aged 45 to 65 with COVID-19, enrolled during active disease. CDR3s include the opening cysteine and the closing phenylalanine or tryptophan. Each record gives: CDR3 protein, CDR3 DNA, J gene, clone size, CDR3 length, D gene, V gene. A D gene is named only where the DNA matches it firmly. A row's size may be missing; if present it is once, few, many or a size class.

CDR3: CASSWGGTDTQYF
DNA: TGTGCCAGCTCCTGGGGGGGCACAGATACGCAGTATTTT
J: TRBJ2-3
size: NA
length: 13
D: NA
V: TRBV6-6

CDR3: CASSRGSGTASLGDYGYTF
DNA: TGCGCCAGCAGCCGCGGCTCCGGGACAGCCTCCCTTGGGGACTATGGCTACACCTTC
J: TRBJ1-2
size: NA
length: 19
D: TRBD1
V: TRBV4-1

CDR3: CASSYPDRGNGYTF
DNA: TGTGCCAGTAGTTATCCGGACAGGGGGAATGGCTACACCTTC
J: TRBJ1-2
size: NA
length: 14
D: TRBD1
V: TRBV19

CDR3: CASSQGPGVWGYTF
DNA: TGTGCCAGCAGCCAGGGCCCGGGGGTATGGGGCTACACCTTC
J: TRBJ1-2
size: NA
length: 14
D: NA
V: TRBV4-2

CDR3: CASSYGAGTGYTF
DNA: TGTGCCAGCAGTTACGGGGCGGGGACGGGCTACACCTTC
J: TRBJ1-2
size: NA
length: 13
D: NA
V: TRBV12-3/TRBV12-4

CDR3: CASSSTGHYEQYF
DNA: TGTGCCAGCAGCTCAACAGGCCACTACGAGCAGTACTTC
J: TRBJ2-7
size: NA
length: 13
D: NA
V: TRBV5-6

CDR3: CASSPLGGGNNQPQHF
DNA: TGTGCCAGCAGCCCCCTAGGAGGAGGGAACAATCAGCCCCAGCATTTT
J: TRBJ1-5
size: NA
length: 16
D: NA
V: TRBV11-2

CDR3: CASSEGLRYTF
DNA: TGTGCCAGCAGTGAGGGCTTGCGCTACACCTTC
J: TRBJ1-2
size: NA
length: 11
D: NA
V: TRBV2

CDR3: CASSLSGWGNIQYF
DNA: TGCGCCAGCAGCTTATCAGGGTGGGGAAACATTCAGTACTTC
J: TRBJ2-4
size: NA
length: 14
D: NA
V: TRBV5-1

CDR3: CASTPRPGGYTF
DNA: TGTGCCAGCACACCCCGTCCGGGTGGCTACACCTTC
J: TRBJ1-2
size: few
length: 12
D: NA
V: TRBV6-6

CDR3: CANQGNYGYTF
DNA: TGTGCCAACCAGGGAAACTATGGCTACACCTTC
J: TRBJ1-2
size: NA
length: 11
D: NA
V: TRBV12-3/TRBV12-4

CDR3: CSASVRGQPQHF
DNA: TGCAGTGCTAGTGTCCGGGGTCAGCCCCAGCATTTT
J: TRBJ1-5
size: NA
length: 12
D: NA
V: TRBV20-1

CDR3: CSASHQGSADTQYF
DNA: TGCAGTGCTAGTCACCAGGGGAGTGCAGATACGCAGTATTTT
J: TRBJ2-3
size: NA
length: 14
D: NA
V: TRBV20-1

CDR3: CASSSTYEQYF
DNA: TGTGCCAGCAGTAGCACCTACGAGCAGTACTTC
J: TRBJ2-7
size: NA
length: 11
D: NA
V: TRBV6-5

CDR3: CASSPRAGGGNSPLHF
DNA: TGCGCCAGCAGCCCGCGGGCAGGGGGCGGTAATTCACCCCTCCACTTT
J: TRBJ1-6
size: NA
length: 16
D: TRBD1
V: TRBV5-1

CDR3: CASSLIGGDYGYTF
DNA: TGTGCCAGCAGTTTGATAGGGGGCGACTATGGCTACACCTTC
J: TRBJ1-2
size: NA
length: 14
D: TRBD1
V: TRBV6-5

CDR3: CASSQDWTGGREAFF
DNA: TGCGCCAGCAGCCAAGATTGGACAGGGGGGCGTGAAGCTTTCTTT
J: TRBJ1-1
size: NA
length: 15
D: TRBD1
V: TRBV4-1

CDR3: CASSGLRGNEQFF
DNA: TGTGCCAGCTCGGGACTTCGGGGCAATGAGCAGTTCTTC
J: TRBJ2-1
size: NA
length: 13
D: NA
V: TRBV2

CDR3: CASSQPLEIYGYTF
DNA: TGTGCCAGCAGCCAACCTCTGGAGATTTATGGCTACACCTTC
J: TRBJ1-2
size: NA
length: 14
D: NA
V: TRBV4-2

CDR3: CASSERDGTPLHF
DNA: TGTGCCAGCAGCGAGCGGGACGGAACACCCCTCCACTTT
J: TRBJ1-6
size: NA
length: 13
D: NA
V: TRBV7-6

CDR3: CAARLDTFTGELFF
DNA: TGTGCCGCCCGATTGGACACTTTCACCGGGGAGCTGTTTTTT
J: TRBJ2-2
size: NA
length: 14
D: NA
V: TRBV6-5

CDR3: CASSLRWRNTEAFF
DNA: TGTGCCAGCAGCTTGCGGTGGAGGAACACTGAAGCTTTCTTT
J: TRBJ1-1
size: NA
length: 14
D: NA
V: TRBV5-6

CDR3: CSVLLETQYF
DNA: TGCAGCGTTCTACTCGAGACCCAGTACTTC
J: TRBJ2-5
size: NA
length: 10
D: NA
V: TRBV29-1

CDR3: CASTLAGGQETQYF
DNA: TGTGCCAGCACACTAGCGGGGGGGCAAGAGACCCAGTACTTC
J: TRBJ2-5
size: NA
length: 14
D: TRBD2
V: TRBV6-5

CDR3: CASRRDRLAKNIQYF
DNA: TGTGCCAGCAGGAGAGACAGGCTAGCCAAAAACATTCAGTACTTC
J: TRBJ2-4
size: NA
length: 15
D: NA
V: TRBV2

CDR3: CASSSLDRTNTEAFF
DNA: TGTGCCAGCAGCTCATTGGACAGAACGAACACTGAAGCTTTCTTT
J: TRBJ1-1
size: few
length: 15
D: NA
V: TRBV5-6

CDR3: CASRPGATKYGYTF
DNA: TGTGCCAGCAGACCAGGGGCCACTAAGTATGGCTACACCTTC
J: TRBJ1-2
size: NA
length: 14
D: NA
V: TRBV6-5

CDR3: CASSERAGGHEKLFF
DNA: TGTGCCAGCAGTGAAAGGGCAGGGGGACATGAAAAACTGTTTTTT
J: TRBJ1-4
size: NA
length: 15
D: TRBD1
V: TRBV2

CDR3: CATSSLGTANYEQYF
DNA: TGTGCCACCAGCAGCCTCGGGACAGCGAACTACGAGCAGTACTTC
J: TRBJ2-7
size: NA
length: 15
D: TRBD1
V: TRBV15

CDR3: CASRGLGTQYF
DNA: TGTGCCAGCAGGGGACTGGGGACCCAGTACTTC
J: TRBJ2-5
size: NA
length: 11
D: NA
V: TRBV27

CDR3: CASSQSRPGDQPQHF
DNA: TGTGCCAGCAGTCAATCTAGGCCGGGAGATCAGCCCCAGCATTTT
J: TRBJ1-5
size: NA
length: 15
D: NA
V: TRBV6-5

CDR3: CASSLTTSLPNEQFF
DNA: TGCGCCAGCAGCTTGACGACAAGCCTTCCCAATGAGCAGTTCTTC
J: TRBJ2-1
size: once
length: 15
D: NA
V: TRBV5-1

CDR3: CASNINSGNTIYF
DNA: TGTGCCAGTAACATAAACTCTGGAAACACCATATATTTT
J: TRBJ1-3
size: NA
length: 13
D: NA
V: TRBV19

CDR3: CASNPRGDSPLHF
DNA: TGTGCCAGCAATCCCAGGGGTGATTCACCCCTCCACTTT
J: TRBJ1-6
size: NA
length: 13
D: NA
V: TRBV5-6

CDR3: CAWSVETEDEQFF
DNA: TGTGCCTGGAGTGTAGAAACCGAGGATGAGCAGTTCTTC
J: TRBJ2-1
size: NA
length: 13
D: NA
V: TRBV30

CDR3: CASSEAEGWNTEAFF
DNA: TGTGCCAGCAGTGAAGCAGAGGGCTGGAACACTGAAGCTTTCTTT
J: TRBJ1-1
size: NA
length: 15
D: NA
V: TRBV2

CDR3: CASSEGQGAGRGYTF
DNA: TGTGCCAGCAGTGAAGGGCAGGGGGCTGGTAGAGGCTACACCTTC
J: TRBJ1-2
size: NA
length: 15
D: TRBD1
V: TRBV2

CDR3: CASSATTGSGTGELFF
DNA: TGTGCCAGCAGCGCGACGACAGGGTCGGGCACCGGGGAGCTGTTTTTT
J: TRBJ2-2
size: NA
length: 16
D: TRBD1
V: TRBV7-9

CDR3: CSVLPAGDTGELFF
DNA: TGCAGCGTTTTGCCAGCGGGGGACACCGGGGAGCTGTTTTTT
J: TRBJ2-2
size: NA
length: 14
D: TRBD2
V: TRBV29-1

CDR3: CASSLVQGNTGELFF
DNA: TGTGCCAGCAGCTTAGTACAGGGGAACACCGGGGAGCTGTTTTTT
J: TRBJ2-2
size: NA
length: 15
D: NA
V: TRBV7-9

CDR3: CSGGGQPGTEAFF
DNA: TGCAGCGGCGGGGGGCAGCCGGGGACTGAAGCTTTCTTT
J: TRBJ1-1
size: NA
length: 13
D: NA
V: TRBV29-1

CDR3: CASGGGGNTIYF
DNA: TGTGCCAGCGGGGGAGGAGGAAACACCATATATTTT
J: TRBJ1-3
size: once
length: 12
D: NA
V: TRBV11-2

CDR3: CASSETTGHTGELFF
DNA: TGTGCCAGCAGTGAAACGACAGGACACACCGGGGAGCTGTTTTTT
J: TRBJ2-2
size: once
length: 15
D: NA
V: TRBV6-1

CDR3: CAIHPGGNSPLHF
DNA: TGCGCCATACACCCCGGAGGGAATTCACCCCTCCACTTT
J: TRBJ1-6
size: NA
length: 13
D: NA
V: TRBV10-2

CDR3: CASSPPETGVVKLFF
DNA: TGTGCCAGCTCACCACCGGAGACAGGGGTCGTGAAACTGTTTTTT
J: TRBJ1-4
size: NA
length: 15
D: TRBD1
V: TRBV18

CDR3: CASSSGRVAQYF
DNA: TGTGCCAGCAGCTCCGGCCGGGTGGCGCAGTATTTT
J: TRBJ2-3
size: once
length: 12
D: NA
V: TRBV5-6

CDR3: CATSRDPGAGELFF
DNA: TGTGCCACCAGCAGAGACCCAGGGGCCGGGGAGCTGTTTTTT
J: TRBJ2-2
size: NA
length: 14
D: NA
V: TRBV15

CDR3: CASSPVGDTQYF
DNA: TGCGCCAGCAGCCCGGTCGGGGATACGCAGTATTTT
J: TRBJ2-3
size: NA
length: 12
D: NA
V: TRBV5-1

CDR3: CASSFFGLRQSNTEAFF
DNA: TGTGCCAGCAGTTTTTTTGGTCTTAGACAGTCTAACACTGAAGCTTTCTTT
J: TRBJ1-1
size: few
length: 17
D: NA
V: TRBV28

CDR3: CASSEIYRGGDGYTF
DNA: TGTGCCAGCAGTGAGATTTACAGGGGGGGCGATGGCTACACCTTC
J: TRBJ1-2
size: NA
length: 15
D: TRBD1
V: TRBV2

CDR3: CASSLSYIAGDYGYTF
DNA: TGTGCCAGCAGCTTAAGTTACATTGCAGGGGACTATGGCTACACCTTC
J: TRBJ1-2
size: NA
length: 16
D: NA
V: TRBV7-2

CDR3: CASSPTGFGEKLFF
DNA: TGCGCCAGCAGCCCGACAGGGTTTGGTGAAAAACTGTTTTTT
J: TRBJ1-4
size: NA
length: 14
D: TRBD1
V: TRBV10-1

CDR3: CASSEAGGWNQPQHF
DNA: TGTGCCAGCAGTGAAGCAGGGGGCTGGAATCAGCCCCAGCATTTT
J: TRBJ1-5
size: few
length: 15
D: TRBD1
V: TRBV6-1

CDR3: CASSLIQGRVTNYGYTF
DNA: TGTGCCAGCAGCTTAATTCAGGGTAGGGTTACTAACTATGGCTACACCTTC
J: TRBJ1-2
size: NA
length: 17
D: NA
V: TRBV7-9

CDR3: CAWSVQSRGHKQYF
DNA: TGTGCCTGGAGTGTACAAAGCAGGGGCCACAAGCAGTACTTC
J: TRBJ2-7
size: NA
length: 14
D: NA
V: TRBV30

CDR3: CASSLHSGEQYF
DNA: TGTGCCAGCAGCCTCCACTCGGGGGAGCAGTACTTC
J: TRBJ2-7
size: NA
length: 12
D: NA
V: TRBV7-9

CDR3: CASSDLRGTGVSEQYF
DNA: TGTGCCAGCAGTGACCTAAGAGGGACAGGGGTGTCCGAGCAGTACTTC
J: TRBJ2-7
size: once
length: 16
D: TRBD1
V: TRBV6-1